The clone carrying this TCR beta chain appeared a few times. Its antigen is unidentified. Expressed TCRB transcripts got sequenced, as all isolated RNA was reverse transcribed. TCRdb's table, derived via immunoSEQ multiplex PCR, lists solely in-frame clones and lacks some. The sample has about 340,000 clones, about 14% seen once; the top ten hold roughly 0.015%. The sample comes from a study of beta chain features in type 1 diabetes. Study at large: The patient and healthy donor groups were comparable for age, gender and cell yields. The study examined about 100,000,000 sorted cells across all samples.

Germline CDR1 and CDR2: SGHNT and YYREEE (reference sequence). CDR3 length: 13 amino acids. Between the trimmed V and J ends, which lost 2 bases and 3 bases, there was a span of 8 bases. Study-wide results and limits: cDNA-based reads could over-represent cells with high TCR expression. All four CD4+ subsets from Type 1 diabetes patients carried moderately but significantly shorter TCRB CDR3s. The naive, central memory and Treg TCRB repertoires showed an apparent similarity that was greater among patients than among healthy donors.

The sequence came from a young woman with type 1 diabetes. V gene TRBV5-4 combines with J gene TRBJ2-5; possible D gene TRBD2, 6 bases. The sequenced material came from naive CD4+ T cells from blood. CDR3 sequence reads: CASSFPGEETQYF. In DNA, the CDR3 is TGTGCCAGCAGCTTCCCGGGAGAAGAGACCCAGTACTTC.